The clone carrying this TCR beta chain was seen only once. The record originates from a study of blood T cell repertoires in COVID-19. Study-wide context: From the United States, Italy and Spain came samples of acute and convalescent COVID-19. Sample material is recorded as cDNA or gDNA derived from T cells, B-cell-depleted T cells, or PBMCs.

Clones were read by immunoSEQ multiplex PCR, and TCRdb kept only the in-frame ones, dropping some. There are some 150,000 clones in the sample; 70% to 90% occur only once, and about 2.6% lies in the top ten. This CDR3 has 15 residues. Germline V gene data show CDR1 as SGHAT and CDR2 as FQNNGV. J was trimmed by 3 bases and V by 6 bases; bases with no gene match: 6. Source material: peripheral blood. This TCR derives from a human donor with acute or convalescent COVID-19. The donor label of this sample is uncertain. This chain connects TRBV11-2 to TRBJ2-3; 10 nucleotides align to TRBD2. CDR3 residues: CASRASGRATDTQYF. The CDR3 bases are TGTGCCAGCAGGGCGAGCGGGAGGGCGACAGATACGCAGTATTTT.